These T cell receptor beta chains were read from a single sample in a study of Ad26.COV2.S vaccination and SARS-CoV-2 variants. TCRdb's copy holds only in-frame clones and misses some; the assay was immunoSEQ multiplex PCR. This table holds hundreds of thousands of clones, 92% found once. This specimen was peripheral blood, taken in a trial of Ad26.COV2.S vaccine versus placebo. Receptor source: a person aged 18-60 years who received the Ad26.COV2.S COVID-19 vaccine or a placebo. Each CDR3 is given without its conserved first and last residue. Each record gives: V gene, J gene, clone size, CDR3 length, CDR3 protein. The listing skips clone size in some rows; elsewhere it reads once, few, many or a size class.

TRBV28	TRBJ1-6	NA	18	ASSSGGEHDLSSYNSPLH
TRBV9	TRBJ2-7	NA	12	ASSAGLGAYEQY
TRBV6-5	TRBJ1-2	NA	13	ASSYLGQGAFGYT
TRBV6-1	TRBJ1-4	NA	13	ASSAAGQGNEKLF
TRBV19	TRBJ2-3	NA	13	ASSPSGGATDTQY
TRBV4-3	TRBJ1-2	NA	14	ASSQKKGGNYYGYT
TRBV9	TRBJ2-1	NA	13	ASSPLAGAYNEQF
TRBV2	TRBJ1-2	NA	11	ASSGLGYDGYT
TRBV27	TRBJ2-5	NA	13	ASSYGHSFQETQY
TRBV27	TRBJ1-4	NA	11	ASSISANEKLF
TRBV30	TRBJ1-5	NA	13	AWSVLRQGQQPQH
TRBV18	TRBJ2-1	NA	12	ASSPDREGNEQF
TRBV10-2	TRBJ2-7	NA	12	ASSGAGRSYEQY
TRBV4-3	TRBJ2-3	NA	16	ASSQDVFGGPGTDTQY
TRBV18	TRBJ2-5	NA	13	ASSPPNRDGETQY
TRBV21-1	TRBJ2-3	NA	14	ASSKPQRGAQDTQY
TRBV6-4	TRBJ1-6	NA	12	ASSPDRVNSPLH
TRBV19	TRBJ2-1	NA	11	ASSSTGSNEQF
TRBV6-2/TRBV6-3	TRBJ1-6	NA	14	ASSYSEQGKNSPLH
TRBV3-1/TRBV3-2	TRBJ1-6	NA	13	ASSQARGMGSPLH
TRBV18	TRBJ1-1	NA	14	ASSPVPDGGDTEAF
TRBV7-2	TRBJ1-1	NA	13	ASSFMDRLNTEAF
TRBV29-1	TRBJ2-7	once	11	SVEGQESYEQY
TRBV3-1/TRBV3-2	TRBJ1-1	NA	11	ASSPGVGTEAF
TRBV15	TRBJ2-3	NA	15	ATSVTGGQLFLDTQY
TRBV5-1	TRBJ2-1	once	9	ASSLGAGRF
TRBV5-1	TRBJ1-2	NA	11	ASSLGAGYGYT
TRBV5-4	TRBJ1-4	NA	11	ASSPGPLEKLF